This T cell receptor (beta chain) is from a study of regulatory T cells in long-lasting Graves disease. The CDR3 consists of 14 residues. V gave up 10 bases and J gave up 2 bases, with 18 bases separating them. Germline V gene sequence: CDR1 MNHNS, CDR2 SASEGT. Sequencing libraries for TCR beta were prepared with iRepertoire HTBI primers and Arm-PCR of CDR3 regions. TCRdb re-derived calls from the multiplex PCR reads in MiXCR, one entry per CDR3 protein. The table lists some 250,000 distinct CDR3 sequences, about a sixth of them singletons. This clonotype appeared many times. The antigen is undetermined. Regarding time point: newly diagnosed GD, antithyroid drugs for less than 3 months. Extracted PBMC RNA gave rise to the TCR library. The patients were drawn from one endocrinology department in Xi'an, China. EDTA tubes held roughly 9 milliliters of peripheral blood from each patient. Findings and caveats of the study: Relative to new patients (roughly 970), persistent patients exhibited greater sharing of public clonotypes (around 2,800). TRBV28, TRBJ1-2 and TRBJ2-5 were favored in persistent disease.

The chain couples TRBV6-1 to TRBJ2-7; D may be TRBD2 (6 bases). Sequenced here: peripheral blood mononuclear cells (PBMCs), sampled at new diagnosis, from a patient treated with antithyroid drugs. The TCR sequence derives from a female donor with Graves disease. The CDR3 DNA reads TGTGCCACCGAGGAGGGGTCCCTAACCTACGAGCAGTACTTC. Amino acids: CATEEGSLTYEQYF.